Following are 23 T cell receptor beta chains from one sample sequenced in a study of beta chain features in type 1 diabetes. Investigators reverse transcribed all isolated RNA, so they sequenced expressed TCRB transcripts. Repertoires were generated with immunoSEQ multiplex PCR, while TCRdb's copy carries only in-frame clones and drops some. The sample lists about 300,000 clones, about 7.8% occurring once. Sequenced sample: central memory CD4+ T cells from blood. These receptor sequences come from a woman younger than 35 in good health.

The table lists this clone with many counts. The V gene is TRBV4-3, the J gene TRBJ2-1; D unresolved. The CDR3 consists of 16 residues. The V end lost 0 bases, the J end lost 6 bases, and 15 bases lay between the germline ends. Germline V gene data show CDR1 as LGHNA and CDR2 as YSLEER. The DNA for the CDR3 is TGCGCCAGCAGCCAAGATCCGAACAGATTAATCAATGAGCAGTTCTTC. Its translation is CASSQDPNRLINEQFF.

The J gene is TRBJ2-3, the V gene TRBV9; perhaps D is TRBD1 or TRBD2 (6 bases each). Trimming removed 0 bases at V and 0 bases at J, with 8 bases between. The length of the CDR3 is 15 residues. Germline lookup yields CDR1 SGDLS and CDR2 YYNGEE. The CDR3 region is CASSVEGGSTDTQYF. The CDR3 DNA reads TGTGCCAGCAGCGTAGAGGGGGGAAGCACAGATACGCAGTATTTT.

The rearrangement uses TRBV5-5 and TRBJ2-7; D is possibly TRBD1 (5 bases). Per germline, CDR1 SGHKS and CDR2 YYEKEE (reference sequence). The V end was cut by 1 base, the J end by 4 bases, with 9 bases between. The CDR3 is 13 residues long. CDR3 sequence (DNA): TGTGCCAGCAGCTTGACAGGACGTTACGAGCAGTACGTC. This gives the protein CASSLTGRYEQYV.

This rearrangement joins TRBV6-1 to TRBJ1-1; possible D gene TRBD1, 5 bases. Germline values: CDR1 MNHNS, CDR2 SASEGT. The V end lost 4 bases, the J end lost 4 bases, and 13 bases lay between the germline ends. This CDR3 is built from 14 residues. CDR3 region: CASSGGVRVTEAFF. The CDR3 bases are TGTGCCAGCAGTGGGGGGGTGAGGGTCACTGAAGCTTTCTTT.

The sample holds many counts of this clone. CDR3 amino acids: CATSWGTDTQYF. The CDR3 nucleotides are TGTGCCACCAGTTGGGGCACAGATACGCAGTATTTT. The chain employs TRBV15 and TRBJ2-3; D not resolved. The CDR3 consists of 12 residues. CDR1 LNHNV and CDR2 YYDKDF come from the germline V gene (reference sequence). The ends were cut back, 6 bases at V and 1 base at J, with 5 bases in the middle.

The rearrangement links TRBV7-3 to TRBJ2-1; the D gene is possibly TRBD2 (6 bases). The V end lost 4 bases, the J end lost 7 bases, and 17 bases lay between the germline ends. Looked up from germline, CDR1 is SGHTA and CDR2 is FQGTGA. The CDR3 has 15 residues. The CDR3 spells CASSYRGAAANEQFF. CDR3 DNA sequence: TGTGCCAGCAGCTACCGCGGGGCGGCGGCGAATGAGCAGTTCTTC. The whole variable domain, remainder taken from reference TRBV7-3 and TRBJ2-1, is GAGVSQTPSNKVTEKGKYVELRCDPISGHTALYWYRQSLGQGPEFLIYFQGTGAADDSGLPNDRFFAVRPEGSVSTLKIQRTERGDSAVYLCASSYRGAAANEQFFGPGTRLTVL.

As regards this clone: In the same sample, other DNA sequences code for this CDR3. The rearrangement uses TRBV4-3 and TRBJ2-6; tentatively, D is TRBD2 (5 bases). In germline, CDR1 is LGHNA, CDR2 YSLEER. This CDR3 contains 15 residues. The V and J ends lost 3 bases and 0 bases respectively, with 6 bases between them. In nucleotides, the CDR3 is TGCGCCAGCAGCCAGGGGAGCTCTGGGGCCAACGTCCTGACTTTC. It is translated as CASSQGSSGANVLTF.

This clone was detected a few times. The gene calls are TRBV4-3 and TRBJ2-1, with D perhaps matching TRBD2 (5 bases). Germline V gene lookup returns CDR1 LGHNA and CDR2 YSLEER. V was trimmed by 1 base and J by 5 bases, leaving 6 bases between them. The CDR3 extends over 13 amino acids. CDR3 loop: CASSQGTHNEQFF. The CDR3 DNA is TGCGCCAGCAGCCAAGGGACTCACAATGAGCAGTTCTTC.

V is TRBV27 and J is TRBJ1-1; D may be TRBD1 (5 bases). Looked up from germline, CDR1 is MNHEY and CDR2 is SMNVEV (reference sequence). Trimming stripped 6 bases from V and 4 bases from J, with 18 bases between. The CDR3 is 15 residues long. The CDR3 DNA reads as TGTGCCAGCAGACGCTGGGTGGGGGAGGGCACTGAAGCTTTCTTT. It yields the protein CASRRWVGEGTEAFF.

This clone was recorded at least ten times. The chain has TRBV7-2 and TRBJ2-1; 12 bases agree with TRBD2. The germline CDR1 and CDR2 sequences are SGHTA and FQGNSA. V shed 5 bases and J 0 bases; nucleotides not matched to a gene: 11. The length of the CDR3 is 19 residues. CDR3 protein: CASSPTSGSLLSSYNEQFF. The CDR3 DNA sequence: TGTGCCAGCAGCCCGACTAGCGGGAGTTTATTAAGCTCCTACAATGAGCAGTTCTTC.

There are a few counts of this clone. The gene calls are TRBV2 and TRBJ1-1; D remains unclear. Germline CDR1 and CDR2: SNHLY and FYNNEI. The CDR3 runs to 13 residues. Trimming took 6 bases from V and 2 from J, leaving 10 bases between them. CDR3 DNA sequence: TGTGCCAGCAGGAACCGGTATAACACTGAAGCTTTCTTT. It translates to CASRNRYNTEAFF.

This clone has more than one count but fewer than ten. The chain joins TRBV27 to TRBJ2-1, with D tentatively TRBD1 or TRBD2 (5 bases each). Germline V CDR1 and CDR2: MNHEY, SMNVEV (reference sequence). V was clipped by 5 bases and J by 5 bases, with 13 bases between them. The CDR3 is 14 residues long. For the CDR3, the DNA is TGTGCCAGCAGTAACCCCGGGACCAACAATGAGCAGTTCTTC. This encodes CASSNPGTNNEQFF.

This clone was detected a few times. The chain recombines TRBV28 with TRBJ1-2; a possible D gene is TRBD1 (5 bases). Between the trimmed V and J ends, which lost 6 bases and 4 bases, there was a span of 9 bases. CDR1 and CDR2 (germline): MDHEN, SYDVKM. The CDR3 consists of 12 residues. The CDR3 region is CASSSDSYGYTF. CDR3 sequence (DNA): TGTGCCAGCAGCTCAGACAGCTATGGCTACACCTTC.

The V call is TRBV5-1, the J call TRBJ2-5; D is perhaps TRBD1 (6 bases). The V and J ends lost 7 bases and 4 bases respectively, with 11 bases between them. From germline, CDR1 is SGHRS and CDR2 YFSETQ. The CDR3 is 12 residues long. CDR3: CASRPDRETQYF. CDR3 bases: TGCGCCAGCCGGCCGGACAGAGAGACCCAGTACTTC.

The J gene is TRBJ2-1, the V gene TRBV19; TRBD2 is a possible D gene (6 bases). V was cut by 3 bases and J by 1 base, with 19 bases left in between. The CDR3 is made up of 18 amino acids. Germline V gene data show CDR1 as LNHDA and CDR2 as SQIVND (reference sequence). CDR3 nucleotide sequence: TGTGCCAGTAGTATTCGGGGGATCGCGCTTTATTCCTACAATGAGCAGTTCTTC. It specifies CASSIRGIALYSYNEQFF.

This clone was detected a few times. The genes are TRBV5-8 and TRBJ1-4; no clear D gene. Germline CDR1 reads SGHTS; CDR2 reads YDEGEE. There are 12 residues in the CDR3. The V end was cut by 4 bases, the J end by 8 bases, with 9 bases between. Here the CDR3 reads CASSRTGEKLFF. The CDR3 DNA reads as TGTGCCAGCAGCCGTACCGGGGAAAAACTGTTTTTT.

V usage is TRBV7-2 and J usage is TRBJ1-4; D is perhaps TRBD1 (6 bases). Trimming took off 5 bases at V and 4 bases at J, with 14 bases between the two ends. The CDR3 covers 15 residues. The V gene's germline CDR1 is SGHTA and CDR2 FQGNSA. The CDR3 nucleotides read TGTGCCAGCAGCGGTACGACAGGACTTAATGAAAAACTGTTTTTT. This codes for CASSGTTGLNEKLFF.

CDR3 bases: TGTGCCAGCAGTGAGGAAGCGGGAGTGGGAAATGAGCAGTTCTTC. Its translation: CASSEEAGVGNEQFF. This chain uses TRBV6-4 with TRBJ2-1; 8 bases are a match to TRBD2. The V gene end was trimmed by 3 bases and the J gene end by 7 bases; junction bases not matched to a gene: 8. The CDR3 runs to 15 residues. Germline CDR1 and CDR2: MRHNA and SNTAGT.

J is TRBJ1-2 and V is TRBV5-1, with 10 bases fitting TRBD1. Germline trimming cut 0 bases from V and 7 bases from J; bases unmatched to any gene: 6. CDR1 and CDR2 (germline): SGHRS, YFSETQ. The CDR3 is 15 amino acids. CDR3 sequence reads: CASSLAAGQGSGYTF. The CDR3 DNA sequence: TGCGCCAGCAGCTTGGCCGCGGGACAGGGGTCTGGCTACACCTTC. Full variable domain (remainder filled in from reference TRBV5-1 and TRBJ1-2): KAGVTQTPRYLIKTRGQQVTLSCSPISGHRSVSWYQQTPGQGLQFLFEYFSETQRNKGNFPGRFSGRQFSNSRSEMNVSTLELGDSALYLCASSLAAGQGSGYTFGSGTRLTVV.

The table lists this clone with many counts. The chain uses TRBV7-8 and TRBJ2-1; D possibly corresponds to TRBD2 (6 bases). CDR1 is SGHVS, CDR2 FQNEAQ, per germline. V gave up 5 bases and J gave up 5 bases, with 16 bases separating them. The CDR3 loop spans 15 amino acids. The CDR3 nucleotides read TGTGCCAGCAGCGGGGGGTCTGGGCGAAACAATGAGCAGTTCTTC. This sequence encodes CASSGGSGRNNEQFF.

This clone has more than one count but fewer than ten. The V and J genes are TRBV20-1 and TRBJ2-5; unclear D gene. Germline V gene data show CDR1 as DFQATT and CDR2 as SNEGSKA (reference sequence). Trimming cost V 6 bases and J 3 bases, with 8 bases left between them. The CDR3 has 11 amino acids. The CDR3 DNA reads TGCAGTGCCCCACCAAAAGAGACCCAGTACTTC. Amino acid sequence: CSAPPKETQYF.

J is TRBJ1-1 and V is TRBV18; D uncertain. The CDR3 sequence is 14 residues long. Trimming shortened V by 2 bases and J by 1 base, and 8 bases separated the two germline ends. In germline, CDR1 is KGHSH, CDR2 LQKENI. The CDR3 sequence is CASSPTVTNTEAFF. In DNA, the CDR3 is TGTGCCAGCTCACCAACGGTCACGAACACTGAAGCTTTCTTT.

This clone was seen repeatedly, ten times or more. V gene TRBV11-3 combines with J gene TRBJ2-1, with TRBD1 matching 7 bases. The CDR3 covers 13 residues. J gave up 6 bases and V 5 bases, and 4 bases lay outside the gene matches. The V gene's germline CDR1 is SGHNT and CDR2 YENEEA. The CDR3 DNA reads TGTGCCAGCAGCCGACAGGGTGGCAATGAGCAGTTCTTC. Amino acids: CASSRQGGNEQFF.